Following are 19 T cell receptor beta chains from one sample sequenced in a study of draining lymph node invasion in breast cancer. Sorting for CD4+ CD45RA- CD25high cells yielded memory regulatory T cells. TCRdb reprocessed the bulk RNA-seq reads with MiXCR, giving one entry per CDR3 protein. This table has 2,600 or so distinct CDR3 sequences, about 70% appearing once. Sequencing used sorted memory Tregs from a lymph node. These receptors were obtained from a female donor with luminal breast cancer.

This chain joins TRBV7-2 and TRBJ2-3, with D possibly called TRBD1 or TRBD2 (5 bases each). V was shortened by 3 bases and J by 11 bases, with 12 bases between the two germline ends. Germline assignment: CDR1 SGHTA and CDR2 FQGNSA. There are 12 residues in the CDR3. CDR3 sequence (DNA): TGTGCCAGCAGCTTCGGGGCTGGACAGCAGTATTTT. Protein: CASSFGAGQQYF.

The V gene is TRBV6-6, the J gene TRBJ1-5, with TRBD1 identical over 8 bases. The CDR3 has 16 amino acids. CDR1 MNHNY and CDR2 SVGAGI come from the germline V gene (reference sequence). The junction had 6 bases not matched to a gene; V was cut back by 4 bases and J by 1 base. CDR3 DNA: TGTGCCAGCAGTTCCCCACAGGGGGTAAGCAATCAGCCCCAGCATTTT. Its translation is CASSSPQGVSNQPQHF.

V gene TRBV11-2 combines with J gene TRBJ2-1; 9 nucleotides match TRBD1. Germline trimming cut 5 bases from V and 2 bases from J; bases unmatched to any gene: 4. Germline-derived CDR1 and CDR2 are SGHAT and FQNNGV. This CDR3 has 15 residues. The DNA of the CDR3 is TGTGCCAGCAGCGCTACAGGGGGCGCCTACAATGAGCAGTTCTTC. Translation: CASSATGGAYNEQFF.

In its sample, this clonotype ranks as large. This chain links TRBV7-3 with TRBJ1-5, with D possibly matching TRBD1 (6 bases). CDR1 is SGHTA and CDR2 is FQGTGA in the germline V gene. Trimming pared 4 bases from V and 5 bases from J, leaving 24 bases between. This CDR3 contains 18 residues. In nucleotides, the CDR3 is TGTGCCAGCAGCTCAGTAGGACAGCCGGGGCAGGAACATCAGCCCCAGCATTTT. Translation: CASSSVGQPGQEHQPQHF.

The V call is TRBV20-1, the J call TRBJ2-7; D remains unclear. CDR3 length: 13 amino acids. The germline V gene encodes CDR1 DFQATT and CDR2 SNEGSKA (reference sequence). V was shortened by 6 bases and J by 3 bases, with 15 bases between the two germline ends. The chain's CDR3 is CSAPKGGHYEQYF. In nucleotides, the CDR3 is TGCAGTGCCCCCAAGGGCGGCCACTACGAGCAGTACTTC.

This chain uses TRBV24-1 with TRBJ2-3, with 9 bases lining up with TRBD2. Trimming cost V 7 bases and J 9 bases; bases outside gene matches: 10. The germline CDR1 and CDR2 sequences are KGHDR and SFDVKD. The CDR3 is made up of 14 amino acids. The CDR3 sequence is CATRDSGGPRTQYF. In nucleotides, the CDR3 is TGTGCCACCAGGGATAGCGGGGGTCCCAGGACGCAGTATTTT.

In its sample, this clonotype was seen a few times. V is TRBV7-6 and J is TRBJ2-7; TRBD1 matches at 11 bases. CDR3 size: 13 residues. Trimming at V came to 4 bases and at J to 6 bases, leaving 2 bases not matched to a gene. Germline assignment: CDR1 SGHVS and CDR2 FNYEAQ. CDR3 in amino acids: CASSSGTGGEQYF. CDR3 coding DNA: TGTGCCAGCAGCTCTGGGACAGGGGGCGAGCAGTACTTC.

About this clonotype itself: One end of the junction does not line up with germline, which may come from a read error. V and J are TRBV10-3 and TRBJ1-2; TRBD1 might be the D (6 bases). The CDR3 sequence is 14 residues long. The germline gives CDR1 ENHRY, CDR2 SYGVKD. The CDR3 DNA follows: TGTGCCATTCTCTCTGGGGGGCGAGACTATGACTACACCTTC. Protein product: CAILSGGRDYDYTF.

V and J are TRBV4-2 and TRBJ2-1, with D tentatively TRBD1 or TRBD2 (6 bases each). Per germline, CDR1 LGHNA and CDR2 YNFKEQ. Between the trimmed V and J ends, which lost 0 bases and 8 bases, there was a span of 14 bases. The CDR3 is 15 residues long. CDR3 nucleotides: TGTGCCAGCAGCCAAGAAGGGGGGCCCGTGGATGAGCAGTTCTTC. Translated: CASSQEGGPVDEQFF.

The chain is built from TRBV6-2 or TRBV6-3 and TRBJ2-7, with TRBD1 matching over 7 bases. With 4 bases clipped from V and 4 bases from J, the junction kept 10 bases outside the gene matches. This CDR3 spans 15 amino acids. Germline V CDR1 and CDR2: MNHEY, SVGEGT. The CDR3 here is CASSSPGTVSYEQYF. CDR3 in DNA: TGTGCCAGCAGTTCCCCCGGGACAGTTAGTTACGAGCAGTACTTC.

J is TRBJ1-2 and V is TRBV29-1, with D hard to call. Trimming shortened V by 4 bases and J by 2 bases, and 11 bases separated the two germline ends. Germline V gene data show CDR1 as SQVTM and CDR2 as ANQGSEA. The CDR3 runs to 13 residues. The CDR3: CSVGPLGNYGYTF. In nucleotides, the CDR3 is TGCAGCGTTGGCCCCCTCGGGAACTATGGCTACACCTTC. Complete variable domain (other parts from reference TRBV29-1 and TRBJ1-2): SAVISQKPSRDICQRGTSLTIQCQVDSQVTMMFWYRQQPGQSLTLIATANQGSEATYESGFVIDKFPISRPNLTFSTLTVSNMSPEDSSIYLCSVGPLGNYGYTFGSGTRLTVV.

V usage is TRBV4-2 and J usage is TRBJ2-5, with TRBD2 matching over 11 bases. The CDR3 is made up of 19 amino acids. Germline V gives CDR1 LGHNA, CDR2 YNFKEQ. V shed 1 base, J shed 5 bases, and the junction held 15 bases outside the gene matches. Written as DNA, the CDR3 is TGTGCCAGCAGCCAAGGGGCGAGACTAGCGGGATCCTCGAGGGAGACCCAGTACTTC. Translated: CASSQGARLAGSSRETQYF.

The rearrangement joins TRBV5-8 to TRBJ2-3; 10 nucleotides align to TRBD2. Trimming took 3 bases from V and 0 from J; bases not matched to a gene: 4. In germline, CDR1 is SGHTS, CDR2 YDEGEE. This CDR3 is built from 16 residues. The CDR3 bases are TGTGCCAGCAGCTCAACTAGCGGGACTAGCACAGATACGCAGTATTTT. This translates into CASSSTSGTSTDTQYF.

This clonotype was seen a few times. The gene calls are TRBV5-1 and TRBJ2-7; TRBD1 is a possible D gene (5 bases). Germline CDR1 reads SGHRS; CDR2 reads YFSETQ. V was shortened by 1 base and J by 5 bases, with 10 bases between the two germline ends. CDR3 length: 13 amino acids. The CDR3: CASSLFQGNEQYF. The CDR3 DNA reads TGCGCCAGCAGCTTGTTCCAGGGCAACGAGCAGTACTTC. Full variable domain (rest looked up from reference TRBV5-1 and TRBJ2-7): KAGVTQTPRYLIKTRGQQVTLSCSPISGHRSVSWYQQTPGQGLQFLFEYFSETQRNKGNFPGRFSGRQFSNSRSEMNVSTLELGDSALYLCASSLFQGNEQYFGPGTRLTVT.

This chain links TRBV28 with TRBJ1-1; possibly TRBD1 for D (5 bases). Germline CDR1 and CDR2: MDHEN and SYDVKM. V lost 4 bases and J 6 bases, leaving 18 bases between the germline ends. This CDR3 spans 15 amino acids. The CDR3 is CASSSHNRREAEAFF. The CDR3 nucleotides are TGTGCCAGCAGTTCCCACAACAGGCGGGAAGCTGAAGCTTTCTTT.

A word on this clonotype: A read error may be the cause here, since a much bigger clone is one base away. It is likely a read error, because the conserved phenylalanine at the end of the CDR3 is missing. The chain is built from TRBV6-2 or TRBV6-3 and TRBJ1-2; maybe TRBD1 (5 bases). The V gene lost 6 bases and the J gene lost 5 bases, with 16 bases spanning the gap. Germline V lookup: CDR1 MNHEY, CDR2 SVGEGT. CDR3 size: 14 residues. CDR3 amino acids: CASRQEGMAYGYTS. The DNA for the CDR3 is TGTGCCAGCAGACAGGAGGGGATGGCGTATGGCTACACCTCC.

The chain joins TRBV20-1 to TRBJ1-5, with D unresolved. V was clipped by 0 bases and J by 0 bases, with 12 bases between them. Germline CDR1 is DFQATT and CDR2 is SNEGSKA (reference sequence). There are 16 residues in the CDR3. The CDR3 region is CSARDRIPTSNQPQHF. CDR3 DNA sequence: TGCAGTGCTAGAGATCGAATCCCTACTAGCAATCAGCCCCAGCATTTT.

This rearrangement joins TRBV5-1 to TRBJ1-2, with D perhaps TRBD1 (5 bases). The CDR3 runs 18 residues. The V end was cut by 4 bases, the J end by 3 bases, with 25 bases between. CDR1 and CDR2 from the germline V gene are SGHRS and YFSETQ. Here the CDR3 reads CASSLGRQFAHRDYGYTF. CDR3 DNA: TGCGCCAGCAGCCTGGGGCGTCAGTTTGCCCATCGGGACTATGGCTACACCTTC.

This chain uses TRBV5-6 with TRBJ2-1; D tentatively fits TRBD1 or TRBD2 (5 bases each). V was trimmed by 1 base and J by 6 bases, leaving 14 bases between them. The CDR3 has 15 residues. Germline CDR1 reads SGHDT; CDR2 reads YYEEEE. The CDR3 region has the DNA TGTGCCAGCAGCTTGCTGCGGGCAGGGACCAATGAGCAGTTCTTC. Its protein product is CASSLLRAGTNEQFF.